This TCR beta chain emerged from a study of molecular identifiers for immune sequencing clone quantification. A single record per CDR3 protein comes from TCRdb applying MiXCR to the PCR reads. In the table there are about 640,000 distinct CDR3 sequences, 20% of which are singletons. The CDR3 is made up of 15 amino acids. CDR1 is KGHDR and CDR2 is SFDVKD in the germline V gene. V lost 0 bases, J lost 3 bases, and 7 bases lay in between. The study's findings and limits: Beyond 20 RNA copies, clones held over 99% of effector molecules, compared with under 1% in naive cells.

In its sample, this clonotype was seen many times. The antigen remains unidentified. The chain couples TRBV24-1 to TRBJ2-2; TRBD1 might be the D (5 bases). The receptor was isolated from a human donor in good health. Some libraries in this study had Jurkat cell RNA spiked in. Sequencing used naive CD8+ T cells from blood, with Jurkat cell RNA spiked in. Documented subset: FACS-sorted CD8+CD4-CCR7+CD45RA+ naive T cells. As DNA, the CDR3 is TGTGCCACCAGTGATTTGGGACAAGACACCGGGGAGCTGTTTTTT. Protein product: CATSDLGQDTGELFF.